This T cell receptor beta chain stems from a study of T cell responses to AZD1222 COVID-19 vaccine. Notes on the study in general: Recipients of two AZD1222 doses showed rising Spike-specific TCR breadth and depth. At study baseline, merely six AZD1222 recipients were seropositive. Clonal diversity was possibly underestimated, and the donors were mostly white British, with more females.

Some clones are missing from TCRdb's copy, which holds only in-frame ones; the method was immunoSEQ multiplex PCR. Of roughly 170,000 clones listed, around 92% were seen once; the top ten hold approximately 1%. V shed 0 bases and J 5 bases; nucleotides not matched to a gene: 8. Germline CDR1 reads MGHRA; CDR2 reads YSYEKL. The CDR3 runs to 18 residues. Details on this clone: The antigen remains undetermined.

The V call is TRBV4-1, the J call TRBJ2-2; TRBD2 matches at 11 bases. Here the sequenced sample was peripheral blood, taken on day 0 of AZD1222 vaccination. The clonotype comes from an adult in good health. CDR3 protein: CASSQDPLAGGRTGELFF. The DNA for the CDR3 is TGCGCCAGCAGCCAAGACCCCCTAGCGGGGGGCCGAACCGGGGAGCTGTTTTTT.